One and the same sample provided the 9 T cell receptor beta chains below, sequenced in a study of T cell responses to AZD1222 COVID-19 vaccine. Data came from immunoSEQ multiplex PCR; TCRdb stores just in-frame clones and leaves some out. Of 80,000 to 130,000 clones in the sample, approximately 90% are singletons; the top ten hold 3.3%. The source was peripheral blood, collected on day 0 of AZD1222 vaccination. These receptors all stem from an adult in good health.

V usage is TRBV4-1 and J usage is TRBJ1-2; D may be TRBD1 (5 bases). Germline loops: CDR1 MGHRA, CDR2 YSYEKL. The CDR3 length is 16 residues. V gave up 7 bases and J gave up 8 bases, with 26 bases separating them. CDR3 protein: CASTVSGGTPARGYTF. As DNA, the CDR3 is TGCGCCAGCACCGTAAGCGGGGGGACCCCGGCGAGGGGCTACACCTTC.

The V call is TRBV28, the J call TRBJ1-1, with D maybe TRBD1 (5 bases). The germline gives CDR1 MDHEN, CDR2 SYDVKM. The CDR3 is 17 amino acids. Trimming took off 2 bases at V and 5 bases at J, with 21 bases between the two ends. The CDR3 here is CASSLMGRTGPGTEAFF. CDR3 coding DNA: TGTGCCAGCAGTTTAATGGGGCGAACAGGCCCGGGGACTGAAGCTTTCTTT.

The chain uses TRBV29-1 and TRBJ1-4, with 8 positions matching TRBD1. The CDR3 covers 13 residues. Trimming cost V 6 bases and J 7 bases; bases outside gene matches: 7. Looked up from germline, CDR1 is SQVTM and CDR2 is ANQGSEA. CDR3 in amino acids: CSVGGTGPEKLFF. The DNA for the CDR3 is TGCAGCGTGGGGGGGACAGGACCTGAAAAACTGTTTTTT.

This clone was seen more than once but under ten times. This chain uses TRBV6-2 or TRBV6-3 with TRBJ1-6; D call uncertain. The CDR3 runs to 15 residues. Trimming took 0 bases from V and 7 from J, leaving 10 bases between them. Looked up from germline, CDR1 is MNHEY and CDR2 is SVGEGT. The CDR3 nucleotides read TGTGCCAGCAGTTACTCTGCGGGGAAGAATTCACCCCTCCACTTT. Its translation: CASSYSAGKNSPLHF.

In its sample, this clone was seen once. The chain joins TRBV19 to TRBJ1-6, with D uncertain. Per germline, CDR1 LNHDA and CDR2 SQIVND (reference sequence). CDR3 size: 16 residues. The V end was cut by 4 bases, the J end by 3 bases, with 13 bases between. The CDR3 DNA reads as TGTGCCAGTAGTAAAACCGACGGACTCTATAATTCACCCCTCCACTTT. Its translation: CASSKTDGLYNSPLHF.

In its sample, this clone was seen once. CDR3 coding DNA: TGCGCCAGCAGCGCAGGACTAGCGGTTTCCTACGAGCAGTACTTC. Protein: CASSAGLAVSYEQYF. The chain recombines TRBV5-1 with TRBJ2-7, with TRBD2 matching over 10 bases. Germline CDR1 reads SGHRS; CDR2 reads YFSETQ. This CDR3 is 15 amino acids long. Trimming at V came to 4 bases and at J to 1 base, leaving 5 bases not matched to a gene.

The chain carries TRBV6-6 and TRBJ1-5; D is undetermined. CDR3 length equals 16 residues. Germline CDR1 and CDR2: MNHNY and SVGAGI (reference sequence). V gave up 2 bases and J gave up 3 bases, with 14 bases separating them. The DNA for the CDR3 is TGTGCCAGCAGTTACCCCTCAAAACCCCCCAATCAGCCCCAGCATTTT. It is translated as CASSYPSKPPNQPQHF.

V and J are TRBV4-3 and TRBJ2-2; no clear D gene. The V end was cut by 5 bases, the J end by 2 bases, with 6 bases between. The CDR3 length is 13 residues. The germline V gene has CDR1 LGHNA and CDR2 YSLEER. The CDR3 DNA is TGCGCCAGCAGCATCCCTAACACCGGGGAGCTGTTTTTT. Translation: CASSIPNTGELFF.

The rearrangement uses TRBV7-9 and TRBJ1-2; the D gene is possibly TRBD1 (5 bases). Germline assignment: CDR1 SEHNR and CDR2 FQNEAQ (reference sequence). The CDR3 has 14 residues. The ends were cut back, 2 bases at V and 4 bases at J, with 11 bases in the middle. The DNA of the CDR3 is TGTGCCAGCAGCTTATCCGACAGCCCCTATGGCTACACCTTC. It yields the protein CASSLSDSPYGYTF.